This T cell receptor (beta chain) emerged from a study of identical twins. Study findings and constraints: Out-of-frame alpha sequences common to twins exhibited an excess of low generation probability. Less excess twin sharing appeared in beta out-of-frame sequences. Insertion counts were lower in abundant cord blood beta clonotypes, a trend that memory repertoires did not show.

This clonotype occurred a few times. The antigen is undetermined. CDR3 size: 15 residues. Trimming at V came to 6 bases and at J to 7 bases, leaving 11 bases not matched to a gene. TCRdb called the 5' RACE reads again in MiXCR, with one record for every CDR3 protein. This table has about 480,000 distinct CDR3 sequences, 14% appearing once. The same sample was also used in a study of yellow fever vaccine responses in identical twins.

What was sequenced was CD4+ T cells sorted from blood. The TCR was taken from a woman under 30 in good health. This chain joins TRBV12-3 or TRBV12-4 and TRBJ2-2; 7 positions match TRBD2. The CDR3 DNA sequence: TGTGCCAGCAGCCTGACTAGCCGCATGGGCGGGGAGCTGTTTTTT. Translation gives CASSLTSRMGGELFF.